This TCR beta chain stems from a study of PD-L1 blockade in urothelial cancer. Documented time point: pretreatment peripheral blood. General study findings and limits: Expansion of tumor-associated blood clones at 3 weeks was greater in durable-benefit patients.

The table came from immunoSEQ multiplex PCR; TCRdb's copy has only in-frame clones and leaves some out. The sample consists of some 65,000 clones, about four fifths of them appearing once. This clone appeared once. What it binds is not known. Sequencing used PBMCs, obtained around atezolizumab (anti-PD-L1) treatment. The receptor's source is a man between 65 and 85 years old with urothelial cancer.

The CDR3 reads CASSINEKLFF. The CDR3 region has the DNA TGTGCCAGCAGTATAAATGAAAAACTGTTTTTT. The chain carries TRBV2 and TRBJ1-4, with unresolved D. The CDR3 totals 11 residues. Germline V gene sequence: CDR1 SNHLY, CDR2 FYNNEI. The V and J ends lost 5 bases and 5 bases respectively, with 3 bases between them.